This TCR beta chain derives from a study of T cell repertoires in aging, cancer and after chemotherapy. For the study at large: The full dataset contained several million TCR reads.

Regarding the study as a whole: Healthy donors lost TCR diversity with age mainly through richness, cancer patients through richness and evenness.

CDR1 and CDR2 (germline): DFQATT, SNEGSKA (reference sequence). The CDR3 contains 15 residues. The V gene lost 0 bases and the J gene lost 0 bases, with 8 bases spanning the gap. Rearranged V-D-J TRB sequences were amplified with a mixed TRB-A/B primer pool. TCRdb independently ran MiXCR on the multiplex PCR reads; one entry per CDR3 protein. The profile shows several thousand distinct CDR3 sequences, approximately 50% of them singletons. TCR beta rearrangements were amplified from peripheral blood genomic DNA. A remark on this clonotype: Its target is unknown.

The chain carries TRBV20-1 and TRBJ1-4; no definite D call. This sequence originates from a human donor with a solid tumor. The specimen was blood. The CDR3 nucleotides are TGCAGTGCTAGAGATACCCGATCAACTAATGAAAAACTGTTTTTT. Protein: CSARDTRSTNEKLFF.